This entry concerns a single TCR beta chain. This clone has just a few counts. Which antigen it targets is not known. No base qualities exist here, and no much larger clone lies one base off it. Library generation was performed with the immunoSEQ multiplex PCR assay. For the multiplex PCR, a mixture combining 60 forward primers for TCR Vbeta segments and 13 reverse primers for TCR Jbeta segments was used. The CDR3 region of rearranged TCR beta genes was amplified from genomic DNA by a multiplex PCR assay. Amplified TCR beta libraries were sequenced as 87-base-pair reads on the Illumina HiSeq System. The authors' pipeline ran thus. A later analysis counted about 82 million unique TCR beta chains across the 666 repertoires, and 9.5 million to 11 million of these chains were shared by at least two donors. Raw reads were error-corrected and collapsed into unique sequences with a nearest-neighbor algorithm that merged closely related sequences to remove PCR and sequencing errors. Alignment of CDR3 sequences to IMGT reference sequences was used to assign V, D and J gene segments. For a sequence to be retained, a match of at least six nucleotides was required to both a V gene segment and a J gene segment. Rearrangements were called productive when the CDR3 lacked stop codons and stayed in frame with V and J; all others were non-productive. CDR3 was defined according to IMGT convention as the region running from the second conserved V-encoded cysteine to the conserved J-encoded phenylalanine. Sequences without an unambiguous match to a single V gene segment were excluded from the earlier analysis of over 500 of the donors. In an earlier analysis of approximately 590 of the donors, V segments were called functional above 56.7% productive rearrangements and were called segregating when the between-donor standard deviation exceeded 5%. A statistical classification framework was built for diagnosing cytomegalovirus status from the catalog of TCR beta chain sequences. In a later analysis, V and J genes were assigned by comparing TCR nucleotide sequences against IMGT/GENE-DB human TR gene sequences. The TCRdist pipeline was used in a later analysis to assign CDR3 sequences and most-parsimonious VDJ recombination scenarios. In a later analysis, each TCR beta chain was defined by its CDR3 amino acid sequence together with its V-gene family, and reads lacking a unique V-gene family were excluded. A later analysis removed 600 or so highly shared, low-generation-probability nucleotide sequences to deal with suspected cross-contamination and a sequencing artifact. In a later analysis, a clonal expansion index was calculated for each public chain from normalized within-repertoire ranks of inferred template counts. In a later analysis, generation probabilities were computed using a VDJ recombination model fitted to out-of-frame rearrangements, and the results were checked against IGoR. In a later analysis, TCR-TCR, TCR-HLA and TCR-CMV co-occurrence was scored with hypergeometric tests, and a repertoire-size bias correction was applied to TCR pairs. In a later analysis, false discovery rates were estimated by permuting HLA or CMV assignments 20 times. A later analysis grouped co-occurring TCRs with DBSCAN, adding TCRdist sequence similarity when clustering within HLA-allele-positive subsets. Repertoires with fewer than 30,000 or more than 120,000 public chains, plus five repertoires with anomalous nucleotide sharing, were excluded from co-occurrence clustering. Drawn from immuneACCESS, this table holds only the in-frame rearrangements with V and J called that TCRdb kept. Clones are partly lost; checked studies trace under half to an unresolved V gene and leave the rest unexplained. The D gene and trimming were derived from the DNA, and the V and J assignments and clone size from that table. This sample is represented by about 98,000 clones; around 80% of them were singletons. In total, the top ten clones hold approximately 16% of the sample.

This record belongs to a study of cytomegalovirus exposure and HLA in healthy donors (dated by TCRdb to the late 2010s). In terms of the full investigation: An earlier analysis of some 620 of the donors reported approximately 280 Gb of sequence data and 95 million to 130 million unique TCR beta sequences obtained from roughly 170 million T cells. An early release covering 550 to 700 HLA-typed donors comprised about 290 gigabases of sequencing data and 85 million to 100 million unique TCR sequences. Of the roughly 400 genotyped donors, less than 85% were placed in the genetic ancestry cluster associated with self-reported Caucasian donors. The aim of the study was to test whether cataloging public T cell receptors could identify signatures of past pathogen exposure. Using immunosequencing, the study profiled T cell repertoires from about 610 subjects and related those repertoires to cytomegalovirus serostatus. Along with the roughly 670-subject first cohort, a separate validation cohort of 120 different subjects was used. To predict cytomegalovirus infection status, the study combined high-throughput TCR immunosequencing, statistical association of individual TCRs with disease status, and machine learning. In a later analysis, previously published TCR beta repertoires from about 670 donors were re-analyzed and high-resolution HLA genotyping was added so that TCR occurrence patterns could be studied. Rather than drawing on any new phenotypic data, the later analysis identified candidate immune exposures from TCR beta sequences and the way those sequences occurred across donors. In an earlier analysis of more than 550 of the donors, high-throughput TCR beta sequencing was used to judge whether each TCR beta V gene segment behaved as functional or pseudogenic. Donor age, sex, ethnicity and CMV serostatus were collected together with the repertoire data. Genome-wide SNP genotypes for about 65% of the 666 donors were used in a later genetic analysis, which treated that subset as a discovery cohort. All discovery cohort repertoires had been generated using a single sequencing platform. HLA typing covered class I and class II loci at four-digit resolution. The number of typed donors differed by locus: about 620-640 for A, B, C, DRB1 and DQB1; 500 to 550 for DQA1; approximately 600 for DPA1; and some 430 for DPB1. About five DR-DQ haplotypes were handled as single units for association and clustering because linkage in the cohort was strong. On average, roughly 240,000 unique TCR beta nucleotide sequences were sequenced per donor among more than 350 genotyped donors of the cohort, with roughly 18% of those sequences being non-productive. The paper's findings and limits, for the study overall: In a later analysis, the rate of TCR association differed among HLA loci, with DRB1 alleles having the most associated TCRs and HLA-C alleles having the fewest. The authors suggested that the approach could potentially be extended to other disease states and immunological phenotypes. An earlier analysis of approximately 600 of the donors showed that most TCR beta V segments appeared in productive rearrangements either about 87% or about 30% of the time, which broadly matched IMGT annotations. V-gene and J-gene trimming of TCR beta chains was associated with a missense DCLRE1C variant in a later genetic analysis, and the association was replicated in an independent cohort. In a later analysis, most CMV-associated TCR beta chains were found to appear HLA-restricted, with HLA associations seemingly driven largely by CMV exposure. In the study, approximately 150 TCR beta chains were listed as associated with cytomegalovirus. A further reported finding was that TCR beta sequences accurately predicted the HLA-A and HLA-B alleles for most subjects in the first cohort. Correlated functional status among segregating V segments might be attributable to linkage disequilibrium, but an unknown experimental factor could not be ruled out. Most TCR sequences were seen in very few donors, while some public TCRs were found in many individuals. A few of the identified cytomegalovirus-associated TCR beta chains were confirmed in vitro to be specific for cytomegalovirus antigens. Because counts were too low, 15 to 20 rarely observed V segments, including chromosome 9 orphons, were left out of the earlier analysis of approximately 580 of the donors. Several of the top co-occurrence clusters appeared to be linked to parvovirus B19, influenza, CMV and Epstein-Barr virus, according to a later analysis. The cohort was sequenced for TCR beta chains only, and without alpha or paired-chain data the features that could be detected were limited. When HLA alleles, especially DR and DQ, strongly co-occurred, TCR associations were difficult to assign to individual alleles. Cytomegalovirus status was reported to be diagnosed by the classifier with high specificity and sensitivity in both the original and validation cohorts. CMV serostatus was the only immune exposure information available for the cohort. In a later analysis, HLA-associated TCR beta chains were found to be more clonally expanded and to have lower generation probabilities than equally common non-associated chains. Specific HLA alleles were associated with roughly 16,000 TCR beta sequences at a false discovery rate of 0.05 in a later analysis. Presence/absence analyses assumed roughly uniform sequencing depth across donors, an assumption that may not hold. Because HLA typing was missing for some donors at each locus, association tests included only the typed subset. Compared with the roughly 670-donor mean, donors in an Asian-associated ancestry cluster had fewer N-insertions in productive TCRs, according to a later genetic analysis. A group of highly shared sequence variants was considered likely to be a technical artifact of the sequencing pipeline.

In total, approximately 690 healthy bone marrow donors made up the cohort. At the time of sampling, all cohort members were nominally healthy, though unrecorded immune exposures were likely present. The donor was CMV seropositive and belonged to the group of 250 to 300 seropositive cohort members. Every donor gave a peripheral blood sample, and the peripheral blood mononuclear cells from that sample were used for TCR beta sequencing. Genomic DNA extraction from the blood cell samples was performed with the Qiagen DNeasy Blood Extraction Kit. This clonotype originated in a man aged 60 to 69 in good health and CMV-seropositive. The sequenced material came from PBMCs.

The bases are TGTGCCAGCAATCTAGGGGGAACTGAAGCTTTCTTT. It encodes CASNLGGTEAFF. The chain links TRBV6-6 with TRBJ1-1; the D gene is perhaps TRBD1, from 6 matching bases. Cut back by 7 bases and 5 bases, the V and J ends lie 11 bases apart. The CDR3, cysteine through phenylalanine, is 12 amino acids long. The sequence is cut down to CDR3 DNA, 36 bases in frame from base 1. The germline V gene (reference sequence) yields MNHNY for CDR1 and SVGAGI for CDR2.